The clone carrying this T cell receptor beta chain was seen ten or more times. Its antigen is as yet unknown. These data originate in a study of early T cells in non-severe SARS-CoV-2 infection. Study-level background: Sequenced material consisted of bulk RNA (from unsorted whole blood), and chains were unpaired.

Study results and limitations: Anti-spike CD8 responses were favored by VDJdb matching, which missed private and CD4 specificities.

CDR1 is DFQATT, CDR2 SNEGSKA, per germline (reference sequence). With V trimmed by 5 bases and J by 3 bases, 7 bases remained unmatched. The CDR3 totals 15 residues. Unique molecular identifiers were added to individual cDNA molecules. One entry per CDR3 protein results from TCRdb running MiXCR on the 5' RACE reads. The sample lists tens of thousands of distinct CDR3 sequences; 8% to 10% were seen once. Sequencing was performed on whole blood. The sequence was obtained from an adult who was a healthcare worker with PCR-confirmed SARS-CoV-2 infection or an uninfected control (not recorded which). J is TRBJ2-1 and V is TRBV20-1; 10 bases line up with TRBD2. CDR3 bases: TGCAGTGCTCTCTCCGGGACTAGCGACTACAATGAGCAGTTCTTC. The encoded protein is CSALSGTSDYNEQFF.